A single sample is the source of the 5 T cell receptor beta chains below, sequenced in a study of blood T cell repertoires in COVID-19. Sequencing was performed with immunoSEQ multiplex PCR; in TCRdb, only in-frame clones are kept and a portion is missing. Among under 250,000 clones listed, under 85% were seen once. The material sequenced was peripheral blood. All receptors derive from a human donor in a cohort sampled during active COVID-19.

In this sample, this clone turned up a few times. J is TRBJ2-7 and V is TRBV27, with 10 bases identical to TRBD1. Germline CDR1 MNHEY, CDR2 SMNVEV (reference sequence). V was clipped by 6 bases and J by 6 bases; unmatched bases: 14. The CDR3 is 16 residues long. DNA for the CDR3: TGTGCCAGCAGCCGACTTGCCGGGACAGGGGCCGGCGAGCAGTACTTC. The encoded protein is CASSRLAGTGAGEQYF.

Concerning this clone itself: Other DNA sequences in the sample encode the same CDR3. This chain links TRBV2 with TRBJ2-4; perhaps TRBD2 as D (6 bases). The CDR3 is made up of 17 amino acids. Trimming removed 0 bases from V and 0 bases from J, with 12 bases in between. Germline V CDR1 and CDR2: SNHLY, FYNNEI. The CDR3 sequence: CASSEAGGTLAKNIQYF. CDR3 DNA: TGTGCCAGCAGTGAAGCGGGCGGGACCTTAGCCAAAAACATTCAGTACTTC.

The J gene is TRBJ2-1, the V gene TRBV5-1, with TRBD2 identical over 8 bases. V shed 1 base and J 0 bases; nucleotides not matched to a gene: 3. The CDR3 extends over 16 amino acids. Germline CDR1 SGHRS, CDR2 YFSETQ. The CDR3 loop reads CASSLNAGGSYNEQFF. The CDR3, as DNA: TGCGCCAGCAGCTTGAATGCGGGGGGCTCCTACAATGAGCAGTTCTTC. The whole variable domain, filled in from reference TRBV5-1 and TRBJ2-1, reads KAGVTQTPRYLIKTRGQQVTLSCSPISGHRSVSWYQQTPGQGLQFLFEYFSETQRNKGNFPGRFSGRQFSNSRSEMNVSTLELGDSALYLCASSLNAGGSYNEQFFGPGTRLTVL.

The CDR3 DNA reads as TGCGCCAGCAGCTTGGGACAGGGGGATACGCAGTATTTT. Protein: CASSLGQGDTQYF. The chain couples TRBV5-1 to TRBJ2-3; 8 positions match TRBD1. Trimming cost V 0 bases and J 6 bases; bases outside gene matches: 0. This CDR3 is built from 13 residues. The germline gives CDR1 SGHRS, CDR2 YFSETQ.

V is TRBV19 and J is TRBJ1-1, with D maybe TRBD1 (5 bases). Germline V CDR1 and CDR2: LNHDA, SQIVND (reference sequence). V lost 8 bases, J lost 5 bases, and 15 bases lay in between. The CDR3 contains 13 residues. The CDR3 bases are TGTGCCAGTGGAGAGGGGAGGCGGACTGAAGCTTTCTTT. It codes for CASGEGRRTEAFF.